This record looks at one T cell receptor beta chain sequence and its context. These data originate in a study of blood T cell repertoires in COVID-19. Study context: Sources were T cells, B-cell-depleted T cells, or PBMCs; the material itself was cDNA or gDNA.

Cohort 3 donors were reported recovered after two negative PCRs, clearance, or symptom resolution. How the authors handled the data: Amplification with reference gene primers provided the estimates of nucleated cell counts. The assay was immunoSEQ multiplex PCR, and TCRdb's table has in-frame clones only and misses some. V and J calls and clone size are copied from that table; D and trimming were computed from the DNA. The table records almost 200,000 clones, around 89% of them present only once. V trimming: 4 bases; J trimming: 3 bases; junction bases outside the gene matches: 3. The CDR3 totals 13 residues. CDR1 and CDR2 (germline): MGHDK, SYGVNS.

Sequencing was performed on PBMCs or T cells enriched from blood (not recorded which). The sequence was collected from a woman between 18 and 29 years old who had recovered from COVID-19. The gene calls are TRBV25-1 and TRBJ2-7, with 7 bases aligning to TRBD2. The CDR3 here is CASSAGGFYEQYF. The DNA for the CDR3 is TGTGCCAGCAGTGCGGGGGGTTTCTACGAGCAGTACTTC.